Each of the 30 T cell receptor beta chains below was sequenced from the same sample in a study of T cell changes during pregnancy in multiple sclerosis. The assay was immunoSEQ multiplex PCR, and TCRdb's table has in-frame clones only and misses some. The table has about 75,000 clones, 75% to 95% seen once. Sequencing used CD4+ T cells from peripheral blood mononuclear cells, obtained before pregnancy. Receptor source: a female donor with multiple sclerosis, enrolled in a pregnancy study.

The chain has TRBV10-3 and TRBJ1-6; TRBD1 might be the D (5 bases). Trimming removed 9 bases at V and 4 bases at J, with 10 bases between. Germline values: CDR1 ENHRY, CDR2 SYGVKD. CDR3 length: 13 residues. CDR3 in amino acids: CAISGLYNSPLHF. DNA for the CDR3: TGTGCCATTTCGGGACTGTATAATTCACCCCTCCACTTT.

This clone has more than one count but fewer than ten. The chain is built from TRBV11-1 and TRBJ2-1; D gene ambiguous. The CDR3 is made up of 13 amino acids. Germline CDR1 reads SGHAT; CDR2 reads FQDESV (reference sequence). The V and J ends lost 5 bases and 7 bases respectively, with 12 bases between them. This chain's CDR3 is CASSLNLENEQFF. Written as DNA, the CDR3 is TGTGCCAGCAGCCTCAATCTAGAGAATGAGCAGTTCTTC.

This clone was observed a single time. The chain carries TRBV7-3 and TRBJ2-2; D is perhaps TRBD2 (5 bases). The CDR3 runs 14 residues. Germline CDR1 SGHTA, CDR2 FQGTGA. Between the trimmed V and J ends, which lost 2 bases and 2 bases, there was a span of 6 bases. CDR3 residues: CASSLGRNTGELFF. For the CDR3, the DNA is TGTGCCAGCAGCTTAGGGAGAAACACCGGGGAGCTGTTTTTT. Complete variable domain (other parts from reference TRBV7-3 and TRBJ2-2): GAGVSQTPSNKVTEKGKYVELRCDPISGHTALYWYRQSLGQGPEFLIYFQGTGAADDSGLPNDRFFAVRPEGSVSTLKIQRTERGDSAVYLCASSLGRNTGELFFGEGSRLTVL.

The rearrangement links TRBV7-3 to TRBJ2-2; D remains ambiguous. CDR1 and CDR2 (germline): SGHTA, FQGTGA. CDR3 size: 17 residues. Trimming removed 0 bases at V and 0 bases at J, with 11 bases between. The CDR3 reads CASSLTPFSANTGELFF. The DNA of the CDR3 is TGTGCCAGCAGCTTAACGCCGTTTTCAGCGAACACCGGGGAGCTGTTTTTT. Based on the CDR3 plus reference TRBV7-3 and TRBJ2-2, the full variable domain is GAGVSQTPSNKVTEKGKYVELRCDPISGHTALYWYRQSLGQGPEFLIYFQGTGAADDSGLPNDRFFAVRPEGSVSTLKIQRTERGDSAVYLCASSLTPFSANTGELFFGEGSRLTVL.

The gene calls are TRBV27 and TRBJ1-5; possible D gene TRBD1, 5 bases. Trimming pared 2 bases from V and 3 bases from J, leaving 11 bases between. This CDR3 is built from 15 residues. Germline CDR1 is MNHEY and CDR2 is SMNVEV (reference sequence). The CDR3 DNA follows: TGTGCCAGCAGTTTAGGGAGGGGTATCAATCAGCCCCAGCATTTT. Its translation: CASSLGRGINQPQHF.

CDR3 protein: CASSLDDRARFVYEQYF. The CDR3 region has the DNA TGTGCCAGCAGCTTAGACGACAGGGCTCGGTTCGTCTACGAGCAGTACTTC. The genes are TRBV11-1 and TRBJ2-7, with 7 bases fitting TRBD1. Germline V lookup: CDR1 SGHAT, CDR2 FQDESV (reference sequence). Trimming took 1 base from V and 3 from J; bases not matched to a gene: 12. The CDR3 covers 17 residues.

This chain links TRBV7-2 with TRBJ2-7; TRBD1 is a possible D gene (5 bases). In germline, CDR1 is SGHTA, CDR2 FQGNSA. V was trimmed by 1 base and J by 2 bases, leaving 12 bases between them. The length of the CDR3 is 15 residues. The CDR3 DNA is TGTGCCAGCAGCTTAGTCTTTGACAGACCCTACGAGCAGTACTTC. It specifies CASSLVFDRPYEQYF. Supplemented by reference TRBV7-2 and TRBJ2-7, the full variable domain reads GAGVSQSPSNKVTEKGKDVELRCDPISGHTALYWYRQSLGQGLEFLIYFQGNSAPDKSGLPSDRFSAERTGGSVSTLTIQRTQQEDSAVYLCASSLVFDRPYEQYFGPGTRLTVT.

V and J are TRBV5-1 and TRBJ1-1; D gene uncertain. V was cut by 4 bases and J by 4 bases, with 11 bases left in between. CDR1 and CDR2 (germline): SGHRS, YFSETQ. CDR3 length: 13 residues. Written as DNA, the CDR3 is TGCGCCAGCAGCGTCTCAGAGGGCACTGAAGCTTTCTTT. This encodes CASSVSEGTEAFF.

This sequence joins TRBV18 and TRBJ2-7; perhaps TRBD1 as D (5 bases). CDR1 is KGHSH and CDR2 is LQKENI in the germline V gene. Trimming took off 3 bases at V and 4 bases at J, with 13 bases between the two ends. The CDR3 has 14 amino acids. The CDR3: CASSPKGKGYEQYF. In DNA form, the CDR3 reads TGTGCCAGCTCACCCAAGGGGAAGGGTTACGAGCAGTACTTC.

This sequence joins TRBV19 and TRBJ1-4; D is ambiguous. Between the trimmed V and J ends, which lost 0 bases and 5 bases, there was a span of 10 bases. The CDR3 covers 15 residues. CDR1 is LNHDA and CDR2 is SQIVND in the germline V gene (reference sequence). The CDR3 here is CASSIEEGRNEKLFF. Written as DNA, the CDR3 is TGTGCCAGTAGTATAGAGGAGGGCAGGAATGAAAAACTGTTTTTT.

This chain connects TRBV6-1 to TRBJ2-4; D might be TRBD1 (5 bases). Looked up from germline, CDR1 is MNHNS and CDR2 is SASEGT. V dropped 0 bases and J dropped 6 bases, with 15 bases sitting between them. The CDR3 runs to 16 residues. The CDR3 nucleotides read TGTGCCAGCAGTGAAGCCGTGGGGCGGACGGGAAACATTCAGTACTTC. Translation gives CASSEAVGRTGNIQYF.

The J gene is TRBJ2-7, the V gene TRBV27, with 13 bases that match TRBD2. This CDR3 has 16 residues. Germline CDR1 reads MNHEY; CDR2 reads SMNVEV (reference sequence). J gave up 1 base and V 6 bases, and 6 bases lay outside the gene matches. CDR3 sequence reads: CASSPRLAGGSYEQYF. DNA for the CDR3: TGTGCCAGCAGCCCCCGACTAGCGGGGGGTTCCTACGAGCAGTACTTC.

The chain is built from TRBV5-1 and TRBJ2-5, with 7 bases fitting TRBD2. From germline, CDR1 is SGHRS and CDR2 YFSETQ. The CDR3 extends over 15 amino acids. The junction had 11 bases not matched to a gene; V was cut back by 4 bases and J by 5 bases. In DNA, the CDR3 is TGCGCCAGCAGCCTACCGGGACTATATTCGGAGACCCAGTACTTC. Protein sequence: CASSLPGLYSETQYF.

The genes are TRBV10-3 and TRBJ2-2, with 9 bases that match TRBD2. The CDR3 length is 15 residues. Germline V lookup: CDR1 ENHRY, CDR2 SYGVKD. Trimming removed 10 bases from V and 2 bases from J; junction bases left unmatched: 8. This CDR3 is CATRPREGNTGELFF. As DNA, the CDR3 is TGTGCCACCCGCCCGCGGGAGGGAAACACCGGGGAGCTGTTTTTT.

The V gene is TRBV10-3, the J gene TRBJ2-3; the D is unclear. V lost 4 bases and J lost 4, with 9 bases in between. This CDR3 has 13 amino acids. Per the germline V gene, CDR1 is ENHRY and CDR2 is SYGVKD. CDR3 region: CAISALIPDTQYF. DNA for the CDR3: TGTGCCATCAGTGCCCTAATCCCAGATACGCAGTATTTT.

V is TRBV28 and J is TRBJ1-1; no reliable D call. V lost 8 bases and J lost 7, with 11 bases in between. The CDR3 runs 11 residues. Germline V CDR1 and CDR2: MDHEN, SYDVKM. This CDR3 reads CASGRAVEAFF. In nucleotides, the CDR3 is TGTGCCAGCGGGAGGGCAGTTGAAGCTTTCTTT.

This clone showed up just a few times. The J gene is TRBJ2-4, the V gene TRBV15; TRBD1 matches 8 bases. Germline CDR1 reads LNHNV; CDR2 reads YYDKDF (reference sequence). The CDR3 spans 14 residues. V was clipped by 3 bases and J by 9 bases; unmatched bases: 7. The CDR3 region is CATSSGQGRGIQYF. The DNA of the CDR3 is TGTGCCACCAGCAGTGGACAGGGAAGGGGCATTCAGTACTTC.

The genes are TRBV6-1 and TRBJ1-1; D is ambiguous. Looked up from germline, CDR1 is MNHNS and CDR2 is SASEGT. The length of the CDR3 is 14 residues. V lost 2 bases and J 11 bases, leaving 18 bases between the germline ends. The CDR3 spells CASSEITTRQQAFF. The CDR3 nucleotides are TGTGCCAGCAGTGAAATAACGACGAGGCAGCAGGCTTTCTTT.

This rearrangement joins TRBV19 to TRBJ2-3; D not certain. The CDR3 extends over 14 amino acids. Deletions cut 3 bases from V and 0 bases from J, with 7 bases between. The germline CDR1 and CDR2 sequences are LNHDA and SQIVND (reference sequence). Here the CDR3 DNA reads TGTGCCAGTAGTATGTGGCAGAGCACAGATACGCAGTATTTT. It specifies CASSMWQSTDTQYF.

This rearrangement joins TRBV6-5 to TRBJ1-1; D call uncertain. The CDR3 length is 13 residues. V lost 7 bases and J 1 base, leaving 10 bases between the germline ends. Germline V gene data show CDR1 as MNHEY and CDR2 as SVGAGI. Written as DNA, the CDR3 is TGTGCCAGCACCTCCCCCGGGAACACTGAAGCTTTCTTT. Translating gives CASTSPGNTEAFF.

The CDR3 here is CASSLKGWGEQPQHF. CDR3 DNA: TGTGCCAGCAGTTTAAAAGGCTGGGGGGAACAGCCCCAGCATTTT. V is TRBV28 and J is TRBJ1-5, with D perhaps TRBD1 (5 bases). Germline values: CDR1 MDHEN, CDR2 SYDVKM. This CDR3 comprises 15 residues. V was trimmed by 2 bases and J by 7 bases, leaving 15 bases between them.

The chain recombines TRBV19 with TRBJ1-1; D might be TRBD1 (6 bases). V was cut by 6 bases and J by 4 bases, with 21 bases left in between. The CDR3 has 16 amino acids. Germline CDR1 LNHDA, CDR2 SQIVND (reference sequence). The CDR3 coding sequence is TGTGCCAGTAGACACCTCATGGGGCAGGGGAGCACTGAAGCTTTCTTT. It codes for CASRHLMGQGSTEAFF.

The chain is built from TRBV10-3 and TRBJ2-5; D unclear. This CDR3 comprises 13 residues. Germline CDR1 and CDR2: ENHRY and SYGVKD. With 11 bases removed from V and 1 base from J, the gap between germline ends came to 14 bases. The DNA of the CDR3 is TGTGCCGCGCGACATAAACCCCAAGAGACCCAGTACTTC. Translated: CAARHKPQETQYF.

CDR3 bases: TGCGCCAGCAGCCAACAGGGGTTGACTGGAAACACCATATATTTT. This sequence encodes CASSQQGLTGNTIYF. The gene calls are TRBV4-1 and TRBJ1-3; TRBD1 might be the D (6 bases). Trimming took 2 bases from V and 2 from J, leaving 10 bases between them. This CDR3 has 15 residues. CDR1 MGHRA and CDR2 YSYEKL come from the germline V gene.

The V gene is TRBV4-2, the J gene TRBJ2-2; D uncertain. CDR3 size: 14 residues. Per the germline V gene, CDR1 is LGHNA and CDR2 is YNFKEQ. Trimming cost V 0 bases and J 5 bases, with 7 bases left between them. CDR3 in amino acids: CASSQEHGTGELFF. The CDR3 DNA follows: TGTGCCAGCAGCCAAGAACACGGGACCGGGGAGCTGTTTTTT.

The chain uses TRBV9 and TRBJ2-1, with TRBD2 matching over 8 bases. CDR1 and CDR2 from the germline V gene are SGDLS and YYNGEE. V shed 0 bases and J 8 bases; nucleotides not matched to a gene: 10. The CDR3 loop spans 16 amino acids. CDR3 bases: TGTGCCAGCAGCGTAGTTATCGGGGGGGTTTTGGATGAGCAGTTCTTC. This encodes CASSVVIGGVLDEQFF.

The J gene is TRBJ2-1, the V gene TRBV19; D not certain. V lost 4 bases, J lost 3 bases, and 13 bases lay in between. This CDR3 is built from 15 residues. Germline V gene lookup returns CDR1 LNHDA and CDR2 SQIVND (reference sequence). CDR3 residues: CASSKILDFYNEQFF. CDR3 DNA sequence: TGTGCCAGTAGTAAAATTCTAGACTTCTACAATGAGCAGTTCTTC.

This chain connects TRBV5-8 to TRBJ1-5, with 7 bases matching TRBD1. This CDR3 has 16 residues. The ends lost 5 bases at V and 4 bases at J; junction bases unmatched: 12. Germline V gene sequence: CDR1 SGHTS, CDR2 YDEGEE. The CDR3 sequence: CASSSFLAGGNQPQHF. The CDR3 region has the DNA TGTGCCAGCAGTTCATTCCTCGCAGGGGGTAATCAGCCCCAGCATTTT.

The genes are TRBV28 and TRBJ2-1; 7 nucleotides line up with TRBD2. J lost 4 bases, V lost 3 bases, and 6 bases had no gene match. This CDR3 is 15 amino acids long. Germline V CDR1 and CDR2: MDHEN, SYDVKM. The CDR3 bases are TGTGCCAGCAGTTTTGCGGGAGTGGGGTACAATGAGCAGTTCTTC. It codes for CASSFAGVGYNEQFF.

This sequence joins TRBV7-2 and TRBJ1-2; D remains unclear. V lost 0 bases to trimming and J lost 5 bases, with 7 bases between them. CDR1 and CDR2 from the germline V gene are SGHTA and FQGNSA. The CDR3 is 13 amino acids. The CDR3 bases are TGTGCCAGCAGCTTAGCTACAGCTTATGGCTACACCTTC. Its protein is CASSLATAYGYTF. The full variable domain, in which reference TRBV7-2 and TRBJ1-2 provide the parts outside the CDR3, is GAGVSQSPSNKVTEKGKDVELRCDPISGHTALYWYRQSLGQGLEFLIYFQGNSAPDKSGLPSDRFSAERTGGSVSTLTIQRTQQEDSAVYLCASSLATAYGYTFGSGTRLTVV.